This T cell receptor (beta chain) was observed in a study of T cells in Graves' hyperthyroidism and ophthalmopathy (dated by TCRdb to about 2019). Broadly, across the study: Peripheral blood was collected at initial diagnosis, before any treatment. The study also compared thyroid tissue and blood T-cell repertoires from several Graves' hyperthyroidism patients. The paper describes TCR Vbeta CDR3 sequencing of 135 peripheral blood samples, made up of roughly 40 ophthalmopathy patients, around 78 hyperthyroidism patients and 17 progressor patients. To identify TCR V-J signatures that set the groups apart, the researchers used a discovery cohort of 100 patients, made up of approximately 43 with Graves' ophthalmopathy and 57 with stable Graves' hyperthyroidism. The roughly 91 discovery patients were randomly divided into training and test sets at a 7:3 ratio. Once sampling was done, hyperthyroidism patients were given methimazole at a starting dose of 30 mg daily, whereas ophthalmopathy patients were given high-dose intravenous methylprednisolone. Prospective prediction of ophthalmopathy was tested in an independent validation cohort of about 19 hyperthyroidism patients and 15 to 17 patients who later progressed to ophthalmopathy.

As regards this clonotype: It lacks a known antigen. One end of the junction is discordant with germline, which a read error may explain.

The TCR beta CDR3 regions were amplified from the RNA transcripts. For the first round of RT-PCR on the TCR CDR3, the HTBI primer set was used together with the Qiagen OneStep RT-PCR kit. The libraries were constructed in a second round of multiplex PCR and then size-selected and purified. Paired-end sequencing of the libraries was performed with 100 bp reads on an Illumina HiSeq2000. Regarding the original processing steps: Raw data were processed with SOAPnuke, discarding reads with adapters, uncalled bases, mean Phred below 15, or no exact constant-primer or identifier match. High-quality paired reads were merged with COPE v1.2.5, and unique nucleotide sequences were defined as clonotypes. MiTCR v1.1 was used to align clonotypes to the IMGT TRBV, TRBD and TRBJ reference segments. The analysis included only V-J combinations with a frequency above 0.0001, which together covered approximately 99% of the repertoires. A TCS score was defined as the ratio of F50 (clonal expansion) to E x V (chaos), with BLOSUM62-based TCRdist applied between CDR3 peptides within each V-J. Welch's t-statistics and random forest reduced 514 V-J features to roughly 13, which were used in a naive Bayes classifier (R e1071). TCRdb handled the public reads itself, with Q25 trimming in fastp and clone calling in MiXCR, and kept productive beta chains. Entries that share a CDR3 protein sequence are merged under the most common genes and DNA. TCRdb, not the authors, supplied the V and J calls. Counted in this sample were around 350,000 distinct CDR3 sequences; 15% to 18% of them appeared once. Clones ranked in the top ten supply roughly a quarter of the sample.

Points the paper makes about the study in general: Ophthalmopathy was separated from stable hyperthyroidism by a 13 V-J signature model, with roughly 88% sensitivity and 81% to 82% specificity obtained in cross-validation and 80%/75% obtained in testing. Sample size was not statistically predetermined, and investigators were not blinded to group allocation. Blood samples also contained most of the expanded thyroid clonotypes (frequency above 0.001), which suggests that blood repertoires may reflect thyroid immune responses. In validation, the model predicted progression to ophthalmopathy a median of around 6.5 months before onset, with approximately 71% sensitivity and almost 75% specificity.

Hyperthyroidism patients were newly diagnosed, had a disease duration of under 2 months, and were aged 18 to 65 years. Patients with uncontrolled infections, other autoimmune diseases, pregnancy or lactation were excluded. Diagnoses relied on clinical symptoms, serum thyroxine and TRAb, thyroid ultrasound and orbital computed tomography. Blood from progressor patients was collected at the time of first diagnosis with hyperthyroidism, before any ophthalmopathy symptoms had appeared. PBMCs were separated from roughly 10 ml of fresh peripheral blood using Ficoll-Paque density gradient centrifugation. Progressor patients were first diagnosed with Graves' hyperthyroidism and then developed ophthalmopathy during follow-up. Trizol reagent was used to extract total RNA, and RNA quality was then checked on an Agilent 2100 Bioanalyzer. Sequences were obtained from blood. This TCR was sampled from a woman aged 18-29 years with Graves' hyperthyroidism that later progressed to Graves' ophthalmopathy.

The sequenced DNA: TGTGCCAGCAAGGGGGAGACAGGGCCCTTCTCTGGGGCCAACGTCCTGGCTTTC. Translated, this gives CASKGETGPFSGANVLAF. This receptor chain uses TRBV7-9 and TRBJ2-6; TRBD1 lines up with 7 middle nucleotides. Taken from cysteine to phenylalanine, the CDR3 has 18 residues. Only CDR3 DNA is held: 54 bases, read in frame from base 1. CDR1 and CDR2, per the germline V gene (reference sequence), are SEHNR and FQNEAQ.